The 30 T cell receptor beta chains below come from one sample, sequenced in a study of T cells after posttransplantation cyclophosphamide. Data came from immunoSEQ multiplex PCR; TCRdb stores just in-frame clones and leaves some out. The sample shows 11,000 or so clones, just over 90% of them seen only once. Treatment was busulfan-fludarabine conditioning, a marrow graft, and cyclophosphamide on days +3 and +4. This specimen consisted of PBMCs, obtained after allogeneic stem cell transplant with posttransplant cyclophosphamide. Every receptor here comes from a female patient younger than 45 who received an allogeneic stem cell transplant from an unrelated donor, was CMV-positive, and had no GVHD. Some T cells may be the graft donor's.

The chain couples TRBV14 to TRBJ2-1; the match to TRBD2 covers 13 bases. Per the germline V gene, CDR1 is SGHDN and CDR2 is FVKESK. V shed 4 bases, J shed 7 bases, and the junction held 7 bases outside the gene matches. CDR3 size: 16 residues. CDR3 DNA: TGTGCCAGCAGCCGATCCGGGACTAGCGGGATAAATGAGCAGTTCTTC. It specifies CASSRSGTSGINEQFF.

This chain uses TRBV9 with TRBJ2-1; 9 bases map to TRBD2. This CDR3 is 15 amino acids long. In germline, CDR1 is SGDLS, CDR2 YYNGEE. The junction had 6 bases not matched to a gene; V was cut back by 4 bases and J by 4 bases. CDR3 coding DNA: TGTGCCAGCAGCCCGACTAGCGGAGCTTACAATGAGCAGTTCTTC. Amino acid sequence: CASSPTSGAYNEQFF.

In this sample, this clone turned up once. V usage is TRBV21-1 and J usage is TRBJ1-5; TRBD1 is the table's D call, not checked against the DNA. TRBV21-1 is a pseudogene segment. The CDR3 has 16 amino acids. The CDR3 protein is CASSKCARGRDQPQHF. The CDR3 nucleotides read TGTGCCAGCAGCAAGTGTGCCAGGGGGCGCGATCAGCCCCAGCATTTT.

This clone turned up a few times. The rearrangement links TRBV28 to TRBJ1-5, with D unresolved. Trimming stripped 6 bases from V and 8 bases from J, with 11 bases between. The CDR3 spans 12 residues. CDR1 is MDHEN and CDR2 is SYDVKM in the germline V gene. The CDR3 DNA reads TGTGCCAGCAGCCAGACTACGGAGCCCCAGCATTTT. This sequence encodes CASSQTTEPQHF.

V and J are TRBV7-2 and TRBJ2-3; D is uncertain. V was trimmed by 0 bases and J by 2 bases, leaving 9 bases between them. The CDR3 length is 15 residues. Germline-derived CDR1 and CDR2 are SGHTA and FQGNSA. CDR3 sequence (DNA): TGTGCCAGCAGCTTAGCACCAGATAACACAGATACGCAGTATTTT. Residues: CASSLAPDNTDTQYF.

This clone has only one observation. J is TRBJ2-5 and V is TRBV7-6, with TRBD1 identical over 9 bases. The DNA end is a closer match to TRBJ2-7, so the J assignment may be wrong. The CDR3 has 14 residues. Germline lookup yields CDR1 SGHVS and CDR2 FNYEAQ. CDR3 loop: CASSRTGQGYEQYF. The CDR3 region has the DNA TGTGCCAGCAGCCGAACGGGACAGGGCTACGAGCAGTACTTC.

CDR3 bases: TGTGCCAGCAGTCGAAGGCCCCACAGGGGTTCCCTGTACGAGCAGTACTTC. It translates to CASSRRPHRGSLYEQYF. The chain couples TRBV14 to TRBJ2-7; 7 bases line up with TRBD1. This CDR3 has 17 amino acids. The germline CDR1 and CDR2 sequences are SGHDN and FVKESK. The J segment lost 4 bases and the V segment lost 6 bases, leaving 18 bases of the junction unmatched.

The V and J genes are TRBV18 and TRBJ1-2; 8 bases match TRBD1. With 3 bases clipped from V and 5 bases from J, the junction kept 8 bases outside the gene matches. The CDR3 is 15 amino acids. CDR1 is KGHSH, CDR2 LQKENI, per germline. CDR3 DNA sequence: TGTGCCAGCTCACCTAAGGACAGGGCAGCTTATGGCTACACCTTC. It is translated as CASSPKDRAAYGYTF.

The gene calls are TRBV4-1 and TRBJ1-3; possibly TRBD1 for D (6 bases). Trimming stripped 4 bases from V and 2 bases from J, with 15 bases between. Looked up from germline, CDR1 is MGHRA and CDR2 is YSYEKL. The CDR3 consists of 16 residues. The CDR3 region is CASSPSGQHPGNTIYF. The CDR3 coding sequence is TGCGCCAGCAGCCCATCCGGACAGCATCCTGGAAACACCATATATTTT.

The chain has TRBV7-8 and TRBJ1-3; a possible D gene is TRBD1 (5 bases). The V end was cut by 1 base, the J end by 1 base, with 23 bases between. This CDR3 is built from 20 residues. The germline gives CDR1 SGHVS, CDR2 FQNEAQ. CDR3 coding DNA: TGTGCCAGCAGCTTAGTTCGCCATGCCACGGTAGCAGGGTCTGGAAACACCATATATTTT. Translation: CASSLVRHATVAGSGNTIYF. The full variable domain, completed using reference TRBV7-8 and TRBJ1-3, is GAGVSQSPRYKVAKRGQDVALRCDPISGHVSLFWYQQALGQGPEFLTYFQNEAQLDKSGLPSDRFFAERPEGSVSTLKIQRTQQEDSAVYLCASSLVRHATVAGSGNTIYFGEGSWLTVV.

This chain joins TRBV5-4 and TRBJ2-5, with D possibly being TRBD1 (6 bases). Per the germline V gene, CDR1 is SGHNT and CDR2 is YYREEE (reference sequence). The V end lost 0 bases, the J end lost 1 base, and 7 bases lay between the germline ends. The CDR3 has 14 amino acids. CDR3 coding DNA: TGTGCCAGCAGCTTGGGCAGGGGCCAAGAGACCCAGTACTTC. Translated, it gives CASSLGRGQETQYF. Full variable domain (rest looked up from reference TRBV5-4 and TRBJ2-5): ETGVTQSPTHLIKTRGQQVTLRCSSQSGHNTVSWYQQALGQGPQFIFQYYREEENGRGNFPPRFSGLQFPNYSSELNVNALELDDSALYLCASSLGRGQETQYFGPGTRLLVL.

The chain links TRBV11-2 to TRBJ1-4; D unresolved. This CDR3 region has 15 residues. CDR1 and CDR2 (germline): SGHAT, FQNNGV. V was shortened by 2 bases and J by 2 bases, with 9 bases between the two germline ends. CDR3 region: CASSLRGGTNEKLFF. Written as DNA, the CDR3 is TGTGCCAGCAGCTTAAGAGGCGGTACTAATGAAAAACTGTTTTTT.

Points on this clone: This sample includes further DNA sequences coding for the same CDR3. The chain combines TRBV6-5 with TRBJ2-3, with 9 positions matching TRBD1. The junction had 6 bases not matched to a gene; V was cut back by 6 bases and J by 2 bases. Germline CDR1 and CDR2: MNHEY and SVGAGI. CDR3 length: 15 residues. This CDR3 is CASSKTGGTTDTQYF. CDR3 sequence (DNA): TGTGCCAGCAGCAAGACAGGGGGGACCACAGATACGCAGTATTTT.

The chain carries TRBV16 and TRBJ1-1; weak D call: TRBD1 (6 bases). The CDR3 contains 15 residues. Trimming removed 5 bases at V and 3 bases at J, with 16 bases between. From germline, CDR1 is KGHSY and CDR2 FQNENV. This CDR3 is CASSVRQAADTEAFF. CDR3 nucleotide sequence: TGTGCCAGCAGCGTACGACAGGCGGCCGACACTGAAGCTTTCTTT.

This sequence joins TRBV7-2 and TRBJ2-7, with D perhaps TRBD1 (6 bases). Germline CDR1 is SGHTA and CDR2 is FQGNSA. The V gene lost 5 bases and the J gene lost 7 bases, with 12 bases spanning the gap. CDR3 size: 12 residues. CDR3 bases: TGTGCCAGCAGCCTCAGCCAGGGGGAGCAGTACTTC. Translated, it gives CASSLSQGEQYF.

V and J are TRBV27 and TRBJ2-2, with no clear D. From germline, CDR1 is MNHEY and CDR2 SMNVEV (reference sequence). V was cut by 8 bases and J by 0 bases, with 4 bases left in between. CDR3 length: 12 residues. CDR3 sequence (DNA): TGTGCCAGCCTCGCGAACACCGGGGAGCTGTTTTTT. Protein sequence: CASLANTGELFF.

The chain is built from TRBV5-1 and TRBJ2-1; 7 bases agree with TRBD2. With V trimmed by 4 bases and J by 2 bases, 9 bases remained unmatched. The germline V gene has CDR1 SGHRS and CDR2 YFSETQ. This CDR3 has 16 residues. The CDR3 nucleotides read TGCGCCAGCAGCCTTAGCGGGCCCGAGCCCTACAATGAGCAGTTCTTC. Encoded protein: CASSLSGPEPYNEQFF.

This clone was recorded only once. The chain carries TRBV19 and TRBJ2-7; D call uncertain. Trimming pared 0 bases from V and 7 bases from J, leaving 10 bases between. Germline-derived CDR1 and CDR2 are LNHDA and SQIVND (reference sequence). The CDR3 is 13 residues long. CDR3 sequence: CASSIDVGGEQYF. The CDR3 nucleotides read TGTGCCAGTAGTATAGACGTTGGCGGAGAGCAGTACTTC.

This chain joins TRBV6-1 and TRBJ1-2; D is unclear. V was pared by 1 base and J by 8 bases, with 8 bases between. The CDR3 has 12 amino acids. Germline CDR1 is MNHNS and CDR2 is SASEGT. In nucleotides, the CDR3 is TGTGCCAGCAGTGAAGGGTTACGGGGCTACACCTTC. Amino acid sequence: CASSEGLRGYTF.

This chain joins TRBV27 and TRBJ2-7, with 7 nucleotides matching TRBD2. V dropped 2 bases and J dropped 3; count of bases not matched to a gene: 10. Looked up from germline, CDR1 is MNHEY and CDR2 is SMNVEV (reference sequence). The CDR3 totals 16 residues. CDR3 loop: CASSLETRLAVYEQYF. The DNA for the CDR3 is TGTGCCAGCAGTTTAGAAACTCGGCTAGCGGTCTACGAGCAGTACTTC.

The V gene is TRBV9, the J gene TRBJ2-3; no reliable D call. The V gene lost 3 bases and the J gene lost 6 bases, with 23 bases spanning the gap. The CDR3 runs 17 residues. Germline V lookup: CDR1 SGDLS, CDR2 YYNGEE. CDR3 amino acids: CASSATSSPRILDTQYF. CDR3 DNA sequence: TGTGCCAGCAGCGCCACTTCTAGTCCTCGGATTTTGGATACGCAGTATTTT.

The chain is built from TRBV12-5 and TRBJ2-1; D is uncertain. From germline, CDR1 is LGHNT and CDR2 FRNRAP. The CDR3 extends over 16 amino acids. The ends were cut back, 1 base at V and 0 bases at J, with 10 bases in the middle. Here the CDR3 DNA reads TGTGCTAGTGGTTTGGACCTAACCCGCTCCTACAATGAGCAGTTCTTC. Its protein product is CASGLDLTRSYNEQFF.

The genes are TRBV4-2 and TRBJ2-7; no clear D gene. Trimming took off 4 bases at V and 0 bases at J, with 13 bases between the two ends. The CDR3 has 15 amino acids. The V gene's germline CDR1 is LGHNA and CDR2 YNFKEQ. CDR3 region: CASSLSEVPSYEQYF. The CDR3 region has the DNA TGTGCCAGCAGCCTGTCTGAGGTCCCCTCCTACGAGCAGTACTTC.

V is TRBV7-2 and J is TRBJ1-5; D might be TRBD1 (5 bases). Per germline, CDR1 SGHTA and CDR2 FQGNSA. V lost 1 base and J 6 bases, leaving 7 bases between the germline ends. This CDR3 is built from 13 residues. CDR3 region: CASSLVGAQPQHF. CDR3 nucleotides: TGTGCCAGCAGCTTAGTAGGGGCTCAGCCCCAGCATTTT.

V usage is TRBV30 and J usage is TRBJ2-1, with D tentatively TRBD2 (6 bases). The CDR3 runs to 16 residues. CDR1 is GTSNPN, CDR2 SVGIG, per germline (reference sequence). V lost 1 base and J 1 base, leaving 14 bases between the germline ends. CDR3 residues: CAWSGWRGASYNEQFF. CDR3 DNA sequence: TGTGCCTGGAGTGGCTGGAGGGGCGCTTCCTACAATGAGCAGTTCTTC.

The CDR3 sequence: CASSLLASRDTEAFF. As DNA, the CDR3 is TGTGCCAGCAGTTTATTGGCTTCACGGGATACTGAAGCTTTCTTT. The chain is built from TRBV27 and TRBJ1-1; D remains ambiguous. The germline V and J ends were trimmed by 1 base and 5 bases, with 14 bases remaining between them. The CDR3 covers 15 residues. Germline V CDR1 and CDR2: MNHEY, SMNVEV (reference sequence).

The chain links TRBV5-1 to TRBJ1-2; D may be TRBD1 (5 bases). This CDR3 region has 17 residues. The germline gives CDR1 SGHRS, CDR2 YFSETQ. Trimming pared 2 bases from V and 5 bases from J, leaving 22 bases between. The CDR3 DNA reads as TGCGCCAGCAGCTTCGGCCTCAGGGTGACCCCCGGATATGGCTACACCTTC. This codes for CASSFGLRVTPGYGYTF.

In this sample, this clone turned up once. This chain links TRBV20-1 with TRBJ1-2; no clear D. The CDR3 covers 9 residues. V was shortened by 5 bases and J by 6 bases, with 4 bases between the two germline ends. Germline assignment: CDR1 DFQATT and CDR2 SNEGSKA (reference sequence). CDR3 protein: CSAADGYTF. The CDR3 DNA reads TGCAGTGCTGCGGATGGCTACACCTTC.

Points on this clone: An end of the junction differs from the germline gene, which may be a read error. This chain links TRBV7-7 with TRBJ1-1; D uncertain. Per germline, CDR1 SSHAT and CDR2 FNYEAQ (reference sequence). The CDR3 contains 13 residues. This CDR3 is CASSLSRSTEAFF. As DNA, the CDR3 is TGTGCTAGCAGCTTAAGCCGTTCGACTGAAGCTTTCTTT.

V and J are TRBV6-4 and TRBJ2-1; tentatively, D is TRBD2 (5 bases). This CDR3 is built from 14 residues. Germline V gene lookup returns CDR1 MRHNA and CDR2 SNTAGT. Trimming removed 4 bases from V and 6 bases from J, with 13 bases in between. The chain's CDR3 is CASSGVPGSNEQFF. CDR3 in DNA: TGTGCCAGCAGTGGGGTACCGGGGAGCAATGAGCAGTTCTTC.